Presented here are 6 T cell receptor beta chains from one specimen sequenced in a study of blood T cell repertoires in COVID-19. The data were produced by immunoSEQ multiplex PCR, yet TCRdb's version contains in-frame clones alone and is incomplete. In the table there are more than 60,000 clones, 82% of which are singletons. Sequenced: peripheral blood. Receptors originate from a human donor in a cohort sampled during active COVID-19.

This chain uses TRBV11-2 with TRBJ1-6; D possibly corresponds to TRBD1 (5 bases). The V and J ends lost 1 base and 6 bases respectively, with 10 bases between them. The CDR3 has 15 amino acids. Germline V gene sequence: CDR1 SGHAT, CDR2 FQNNGV. This CDR3 is CASSLASQGNSPLHF. CDR3 bases: TGTGCCAGCAGCTTAGCGTCTCAGGGTAATTCACCCCTCCACTTT.

The chain is built from TRBV27 and TRBJ2-1; 7 bases fit TRBD1. Germline V gene lookup returns CDR1 MNHEY and CDR2 SMNVEV (reference sequence). Trimming at V came to 5 bases and at J to 5 bases, leaving 9 bases not matched to a gene. The CDR3 has 15 amino acids. The CDR3 loop is CASSPDRMLNNEQFF. The DNA for the CDR3 is TGTGCCAGCAGTCCGGACAGGATGCTGAACAATGAGCAGTTCTTC.

The V gene is TRBV9, the J gene TRBJ2-2, with D perhaps TRBD1 (6 bases). This CDR3 region has 15 residues. V shed 4 bases and J shed 4 bases, with 14 bases lying between them. Germline V lookup: CDR1 SGDLS, CDR2 YYNGEE. In DNA, the CDR3 is TGTGCCAGCAGCAGGGGGACCAGGACCACCGGGGAGCTGTTTTTT. It codes for CASSRGTRTTGELFF. The full variable domain, in which reference TRBV9 and TRBJ2-2 provide the parts outside the CDR3, is DSGVTQTPKHLITATGQRVTLRCSPRSGDLSVYWYQQSLDQGLQFLIQYYNGEERAKGNILERFSAQQFPDLHSELNLSSLELGDSALYFCASSRGTRTTGELFFGEGSRLTVL.

V gene TRBV11-1 combines with J gene TRBJ2-5, with 9 bases aligning to TRBD2. The germline gives CDR1 SGHAT, CDR2 FQDESV (reference sequence). This CDR3 contains 15 residues. Trimming at V came to 7 bases and at J to 3 bases, leaving 9 bases not matched to a gene. CDR3 residues: CASTQRASGEETQYF. As DNA, the CDR3 is TGTGCCAGCACCCAAAGGGCTAGCGGGGAAGAGACCCAGTACTTC.

V is TRBV6-2 or TRBV6-3 and J is TRBJ1-1, with 8 bases lining up with TRBD1. The CDR3 totals 14 residues. The V gene's germline CDR1 is MNHEY and CDR2 SVGEGT. The junction had 2 bases not matched to a gene; V was cut back by 1 base and J by 4 bases. CDR3 loop: CASSYWQGATEAFF. CDR3 coding DNA: TGTGCCAGCAGTTACTGGCAGGGGGCCACTGAAGCTTTCTTT.

CDR3 amino acids: CAWQGSSYEKLFF. CDR3 nucleotide sequence: TGTGCCTGGCAGGGCAGCTCCTATGAAAAACTGTTTTTT. This rearrangement joins TRBV30 to TRBJ1-4; D possibly corresponds to TRBD1 (5 bases). The germline V gene encodes CDR1 GTSNPN and CDR2 SVGIG (reference sequence). The CDR3 runs to 13 residues. With 5 bases removed from V and 6 bases from J, the gap between germline ends came to 13 bases. Using reference TRBV30 and TRBJ1-4 for the parts outside the CDR3, the full variable domain is SQTIHQWPATLVQPVGSPLSLECTVEGTSNPNLYWYRQAAGRGLQLLFYSVGIGQISSEVPQNLSASRPQDRQFILSSKKLLLSDSGFYLCAWQGSSYEKLFFGSGTQLSVL.